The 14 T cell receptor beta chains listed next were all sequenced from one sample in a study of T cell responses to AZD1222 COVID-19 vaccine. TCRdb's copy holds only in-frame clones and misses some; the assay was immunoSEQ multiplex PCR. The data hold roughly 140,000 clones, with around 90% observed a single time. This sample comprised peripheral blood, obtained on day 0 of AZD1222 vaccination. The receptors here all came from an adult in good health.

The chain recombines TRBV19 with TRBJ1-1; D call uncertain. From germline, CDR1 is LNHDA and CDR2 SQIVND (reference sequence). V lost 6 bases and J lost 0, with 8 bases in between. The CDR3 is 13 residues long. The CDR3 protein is CASSLGVNTEAFF. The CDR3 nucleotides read TGTGCCAGTAGCCTAGGAGTGAACACTGAAGCTTTCTTT.

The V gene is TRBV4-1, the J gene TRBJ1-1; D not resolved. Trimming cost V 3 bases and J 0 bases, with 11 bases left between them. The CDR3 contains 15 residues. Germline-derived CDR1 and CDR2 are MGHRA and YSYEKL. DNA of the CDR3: TGCGCCAGCAGCCATCTGGGGAGAATGAACACTGAAGCTTTCTTT. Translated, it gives CASSHLGRMNTEAFF.

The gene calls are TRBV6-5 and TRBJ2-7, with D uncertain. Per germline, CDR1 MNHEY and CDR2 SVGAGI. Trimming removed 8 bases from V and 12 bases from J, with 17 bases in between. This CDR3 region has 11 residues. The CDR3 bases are TGTGCCAGCCTTCACCGACTGGATAGGTACTTC. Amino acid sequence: CASLHRLDRYF.

This chain's CDR3 is CASSPKVHTQYF. The CDR3 DNA reads as TGTGCCAGCTCACCAAAGGTTCATACGCAGTATTTT. The genes are TRBV18 and TRBJ2-3; D gene unclear. CDR3 length: 12 residues. CDR1 is KGHSH and CDR2 is LQKENI in the germline V gene. V lost 2 bases and J lost 7, with 7 bases in between.

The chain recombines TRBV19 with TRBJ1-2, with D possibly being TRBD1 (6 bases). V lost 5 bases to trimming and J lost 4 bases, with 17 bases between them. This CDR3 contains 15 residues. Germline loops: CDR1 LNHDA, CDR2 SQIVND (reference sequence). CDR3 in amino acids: CASSPSVGGAYGYTF. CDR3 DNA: TGTGCCAGTAGTCCGTCTGTTGGGGGCGCCTATGGCTACACCTTC. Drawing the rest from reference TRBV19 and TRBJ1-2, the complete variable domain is DGGITQSPKYLFRKEGQNVTLSCEQNLNHDAMYWYRQDPGQGLRLIYYSQIVNDFQKGDIAEGYSVSREKKESFPLTVTSAQKNPTAFYLCASSPSVGGAYGYTFGSGTRLTVV.

In nucleotides, the CDR3 is TGTGCCAGCAGTTATGCTGGGCAGTATAATGAAAAACTGTTTTTT. It specifies CASSYAGQYNEKLFF. The chain recombines TRBV6-6 with TRBJ1-4, with D unclear. Germline V gene data show CDR1 as MNHNY and CDR2 as SVGAGI (reference sequence). V lost 3 bases and J lost 4, with 12 bases in between. The CDR3 length is 15 residues.

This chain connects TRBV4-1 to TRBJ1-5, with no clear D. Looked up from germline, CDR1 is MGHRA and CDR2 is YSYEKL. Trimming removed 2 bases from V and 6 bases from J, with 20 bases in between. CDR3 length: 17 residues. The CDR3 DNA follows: TGCGCCAGCAGCCAATATTGGACGACGTTAGGCCCTCAGCCCCAGCATTTT. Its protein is CASSQYWTTLGPQPQHF.

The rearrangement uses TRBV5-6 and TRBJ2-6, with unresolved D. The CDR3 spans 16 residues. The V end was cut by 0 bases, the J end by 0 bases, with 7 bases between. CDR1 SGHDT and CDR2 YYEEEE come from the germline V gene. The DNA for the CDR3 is TGTGCCAGCAGCTTGGTTCGGACCTCTGGGGCCAACGTCCTGACTTTC. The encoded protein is CASSLVRTSGANVLTF.

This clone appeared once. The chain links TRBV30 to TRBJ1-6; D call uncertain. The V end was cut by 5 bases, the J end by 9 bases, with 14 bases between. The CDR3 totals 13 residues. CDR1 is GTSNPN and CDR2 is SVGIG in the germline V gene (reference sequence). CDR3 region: CAWDQRAGSPLHF. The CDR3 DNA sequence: TGTGCCTGGGATCAGAGGGCTGGTTCACCCCTCCACTTT.

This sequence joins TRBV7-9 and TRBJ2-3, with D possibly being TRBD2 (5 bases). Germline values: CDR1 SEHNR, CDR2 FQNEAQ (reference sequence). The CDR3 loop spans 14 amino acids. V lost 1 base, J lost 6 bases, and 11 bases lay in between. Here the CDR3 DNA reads TGTGCCAGCAGCTTAGACCGGGAACCTGATACGCAGTATTTT. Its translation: CASSLDREPDTQYF.

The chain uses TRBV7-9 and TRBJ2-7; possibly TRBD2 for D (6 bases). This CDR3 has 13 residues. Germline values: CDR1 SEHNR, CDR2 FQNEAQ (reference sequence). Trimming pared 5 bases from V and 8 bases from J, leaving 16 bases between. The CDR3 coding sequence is TGTGCCAGCAGCACAGCGGGTCAGCAACAGCAGTACTTC. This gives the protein CASSTAGQQQQYF.

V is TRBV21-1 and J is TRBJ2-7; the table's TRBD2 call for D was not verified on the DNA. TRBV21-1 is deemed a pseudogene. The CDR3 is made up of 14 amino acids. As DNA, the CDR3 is TGTGCCAGCAGCAAAGGACTAGCGGTGGGCGAGCAGTACTTC. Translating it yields CASSKGLAVGEQYF.

The CDR3 loop is CASSPRQVYGYTF. The CDR3 coding sequence is TGTGCCAGCTCACCAAGACAGGTCTATGGCTACACCTTC. This chain connects TRBV18 to TRBJ1-2; weak D call: TRBD1 (6 bases). Germline CDR1 KGHSH, CDR2 LQKENI. Trimming stripped 2 bases from V and 4 bases from J, with 8 bases between. CDR3 length: 13 amino acids.

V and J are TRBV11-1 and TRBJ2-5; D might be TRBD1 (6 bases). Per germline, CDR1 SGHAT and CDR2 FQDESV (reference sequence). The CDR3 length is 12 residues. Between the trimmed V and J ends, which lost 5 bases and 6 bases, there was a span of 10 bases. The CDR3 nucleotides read TGTGCCAGCAGCCTACAGGGAAAGACCCAGTACTTC. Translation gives CASSLQGKTQYF.